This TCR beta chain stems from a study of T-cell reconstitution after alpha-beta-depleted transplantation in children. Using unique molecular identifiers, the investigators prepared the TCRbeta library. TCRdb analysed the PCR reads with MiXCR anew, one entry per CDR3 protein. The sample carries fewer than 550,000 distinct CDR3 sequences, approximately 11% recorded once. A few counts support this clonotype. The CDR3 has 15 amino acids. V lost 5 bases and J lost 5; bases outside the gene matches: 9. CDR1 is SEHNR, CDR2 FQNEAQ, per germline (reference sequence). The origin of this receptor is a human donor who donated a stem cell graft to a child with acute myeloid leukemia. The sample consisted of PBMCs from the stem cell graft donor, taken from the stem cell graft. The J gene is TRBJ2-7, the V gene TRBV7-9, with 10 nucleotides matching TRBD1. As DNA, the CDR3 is TGTGCCAGCAGCCCAGATACGGGACAGGGGAACGAGCAGTACTTC. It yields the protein CASSPDTGQGNEQYF.